This T cell receptor (beta chain) stems from a study of T-cell memory formation after mild COVID-19. In regard to this clonotype: The antigen is unknown.

MiXCR was run by TCRdb on the 5' RACE reads, yielding one entry per CDR3 protein. In the table there are approximately 500,000 distinct CDR3 sequences, about 23% of which are singletons. General study results and limits: Second-wave clones that peaked on day 37 lacked confirmed SARS-CoV-2 specificity.

The V gene lost 3 bases and the J gene lost 5 bases, with 13 bases spanning the gap. This CDR3 region has 14 residues. The genes are TRBV12-3 or TRBV12-4 and TRBJ1-1, with a weak D call TRBD1 (5 bases). Sequencing used PBMCs or a T cell subset sorted from them (not recorded which). The sequence was collected from an adult woman who had mild COVID-19 (a few samples of this study predate the infection). Cell type and time point are not known. CDR3 region: CASSFVRGWTEAFF. CDR3 sequence (DNA): TGTGCCAGCAGTTTTGTCCGGGGGTGGACTGAAGCTTTCTTT.